The 3 T cell receptor beta chains in this list originate from one sample, sequenced in a study of cytomegalovirus exposure and HLA in healthy donors. PCR amplification relied on 60 Vbeta primers (plus 13 Jbeta primers). Some clones are missing from TCRdb's copy, which holds only in-frame ones; the method was immunoSEQ multiplex PCR. The sample holds roughly 100,000 clones, more than 60% seen once. Sample: PBMCs. The receptors were gathered from a middle-aged woman in good health and CMV-seropositive.

The count of this clone is one. As DNA, the CDR3 is TGTGCCAGCAGTTCGCGTTGGGTACAGGGTCCCCCCTACGAGCAGTACTTC. Protein sequence: CASSSRWVQGPPYEQYF. This sequence joins TRBV27 and TRBJ2-7; tentative D call: TRBD1 (6 bases). V lost 4 bases and J 2 bases, leaving 21 bases between the germline ends. The CDR3 covers 17 residues. Germline values: CDR1 MNHEY, CDR2 SMNVEV (reference sequence).

The chain combines TRBV21-1 with TRBJ2-6; no check of the table's D call, TRBD2, against the DNA was made. TRBV21-1 is recorded as a pseudogene. This CDR3 has 17 residues. The CDR3 sequence: CASSKSGRPSGANVLTF. CDR3 bases: TGTGCCAGCAGCAAAAGCGGCAGGCCCTCTGGGGCCAACGTCCTGACTTTC.

This chain connects TRBV10-2 to TRBJ2-7, with 9 bases identical to TRBD2. The CDR3 sequence is 15 residues long. The germline V gene encodes CDR1 WSHSY and CDR2 SAAADI. V lost 3 bases, J lost 3 bases, and 6 bases stayed unmatched. DNA of the CDR3: TGCGCCAGCAGTGATAGTCTAGCGGGACTCTACGAGCAGTACTTC. Translated: CASSDSLAGLYEQYF.